This T cell receptor (beta chain) originates from a study of the immune and genomic landscape of osteosarcoma. Assay: immunoSEQ multiplex PCR; the TCRdb copy retains only in-frame clones and omits some. This table has fewer than 3,500 clones, around four fifths appearing once. Trimming stripped 3 bases from V and 8 bases from J, with 22 bases between. The V gene's germline CDR1 is SQVTM and CDR2 ANQGSEA. The CDR3 extends over 16 amino acids. Osteosarcoma specimens were post-treatment primary, local recurrence and metastasis tumors from poor-prognosis patients. Regarding the study as a whole: A single dominant hyperexpanded clone appeared in five cases, each with <100 clonotypes.

To note about this clone: What it binds is unknown.

This sequence was found in a woman younger than 30 with osteosarcoma. Sequencing was performed on metastatic tumor tissue from the lung. V gene TRBV29-1 combines with J gene TRBJ1-4, with D possibly matching TRBD1 (5 bases). CDR3 protein: CSVETGTAAWGEKLFF. CDR3 coding DNA: TGCAGCGTTGAGACGGGGACTGCTGCTTGGGGCGAAAAACTGTTTTTT.